The clone carrying this T cell receptor beta chain is medium-sized within its sample. The target antigen is unknown. Every TCR cDNA molecule carried a tag that served as a unique molecular identifier. TCRdb passed the 5' RACE reads through MiXCR, listing each CDR3 protein once. The sample has roughly 2,200 distinct CDR3 sequences; around 8% are singletons. As for time point: sample taken at primary tumor resection. Samples were obtained from around 72 donors, all untreated early-stage non-small cell lung cancer patients. In each case, whole RNA from tumor, nontumor lung or frozen PBMC was sequenced unsorted. The data were obtained in a study of spatial heterogeneity in lung cancer. From germline, CDR1 is SEHNR and CDR2 FQNEAQ (reference sequence). The CDR3 contains 15 residues. Trimming took 2 bases from V and 5 from J, leaving 12 bases between them. Notes on the study in general: Coverage of tumor T cells, by estimate, reached around 7.5% for alpha chains and 11% to 15% for beta chains. The number of expanded tumor alpha and beta chains correlated with mutation number.

The sequence derives from a female donor with early-stage non-small cell lung cancer. The chain employs TRBV7-9 and TRBJ1-4, with unresolved D. The sequencing used lung tumor tissue, collected at surgery. In DNA form, the CDR3 reads TGTGCCAGCAGCTTACAACCAGCCCCAAATGAAAAACTGTTTTTT. Translation gives CASSLQPAPNEKLFF.